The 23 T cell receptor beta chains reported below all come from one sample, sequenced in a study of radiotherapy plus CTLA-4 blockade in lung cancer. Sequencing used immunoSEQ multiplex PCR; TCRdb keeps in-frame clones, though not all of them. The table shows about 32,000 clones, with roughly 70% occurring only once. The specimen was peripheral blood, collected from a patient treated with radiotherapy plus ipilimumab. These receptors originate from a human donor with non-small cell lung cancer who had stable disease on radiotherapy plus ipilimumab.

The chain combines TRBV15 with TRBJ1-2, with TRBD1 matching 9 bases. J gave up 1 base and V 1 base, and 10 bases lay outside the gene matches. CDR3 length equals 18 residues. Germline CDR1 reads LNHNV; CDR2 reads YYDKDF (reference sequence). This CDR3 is CATSRGRDRAFLNYGYTF. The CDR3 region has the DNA TGTGCCACCAGCAGAGGTCGGGACAGGGCCTTTCTTAACTATGGCTACACCTTC.

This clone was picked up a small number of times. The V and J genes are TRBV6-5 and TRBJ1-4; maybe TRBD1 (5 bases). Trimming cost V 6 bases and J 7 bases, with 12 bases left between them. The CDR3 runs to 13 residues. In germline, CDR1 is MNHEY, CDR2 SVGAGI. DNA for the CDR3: TGTGCCAGCAGCGCGGGAGGGACTGAAAAACTGTTTTTT. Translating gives CASSAGGTEKLFF.

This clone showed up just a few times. The CDR3 DNA sequence: TGTGCCAGTAGTACGGGACGGCTAAGTAGGACCTACGAGCAGTACTTC. Its translation: CASSTGRLSRTYEQYF. This chain joins TRBV19 and TRBJ2-7, with D possibly being TRBD1 or TRBD2 (5 bases each). The CDR3 is 16 amino acids. Germline CDR1 LNHDA, CDR2 SQIVND (reference sequence). The V end lost 4 bases, the J end lost 2 bases, and 18 bases lay between the germline ends.

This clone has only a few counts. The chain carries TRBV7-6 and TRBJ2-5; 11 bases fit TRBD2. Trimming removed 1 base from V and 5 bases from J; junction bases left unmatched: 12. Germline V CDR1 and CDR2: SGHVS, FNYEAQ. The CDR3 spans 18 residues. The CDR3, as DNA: TGTGCCAGCAGCTTAGTTGAACCTAGCGGGAGGCCGGGGGAGACCCAGTACTTC. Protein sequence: CASSLVEPSGRPGETQYF.

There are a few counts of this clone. The CDR3 spells CASSFLGNEQFF. The CDR3 DNA is TGCGCCAGCAGCTTTTTGGGTAATGAGCAGTTCTTC. V and J are TRBV5-1 and TRBJ2-1; D not resolved. The CDR3 extends over 12 amino acids. Germline V CDR1 and CDR2: SGHRS, YFSETQ. V was pared by 2 bases and J by 7 bases, with 7 bases between.

This CDR3 reads CASSEGRGLGNIQYF. In DNA form, the CDR3 reads TGTGCCAGTAGTGAGGGCAGGGGGCTGGGAAACATTCAGTACTTC. The chain uses TRBV19 and TRBJ2-4; TRBD1 matches at 8 bases. CDR1 is LNHDA and CDR2 is SQIVND in the germline V gene (reference sequence). CDR3 length: 15 amino acids. The trim removed 5 bases at V and 6 bases at J, leaving 9 bases unmatched.

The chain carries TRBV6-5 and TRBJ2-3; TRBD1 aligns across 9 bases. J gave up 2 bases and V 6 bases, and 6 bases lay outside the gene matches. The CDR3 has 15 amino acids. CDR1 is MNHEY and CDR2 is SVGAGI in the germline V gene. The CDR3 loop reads CASSDGQGNTDTQYF. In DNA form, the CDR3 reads TGTGCCAGCAGCGACGGACAGGGGAACACAGATACGCAGTATTTT.

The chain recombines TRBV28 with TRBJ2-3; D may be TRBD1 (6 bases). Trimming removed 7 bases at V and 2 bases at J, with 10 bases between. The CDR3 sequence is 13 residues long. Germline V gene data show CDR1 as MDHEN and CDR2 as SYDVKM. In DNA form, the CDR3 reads TGTGCCAGCACAGGGGCTTACACAGATACGCAGTATTTT. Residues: CASTGAYTDTQYF.

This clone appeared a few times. CDR3 nucleotides: TGTGCCAGCTACCACTCTAGGGGGCCCGATACGCAGTATTTT. Encoded protein: CASYHSRGPDTQYF. This chain joins TRBV28 and TRBJ2-3, with 7 bases that match TRBD1. The J segment lost 6 bases and the V segment lost 8 bases, leaving 11 bases of the junction unmatched. CDR3 length: 14 residues. Per germline, CDR1 MDHEN and CDR2 SYDVKM.

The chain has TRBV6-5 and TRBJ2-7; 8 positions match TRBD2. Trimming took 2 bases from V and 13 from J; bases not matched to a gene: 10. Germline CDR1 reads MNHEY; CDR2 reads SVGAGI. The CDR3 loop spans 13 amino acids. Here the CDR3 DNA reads TGTGCCAGCAGTTACACCCCCAGCGGGAGTCCATACTTC. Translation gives CASSYTPSGSPYF.

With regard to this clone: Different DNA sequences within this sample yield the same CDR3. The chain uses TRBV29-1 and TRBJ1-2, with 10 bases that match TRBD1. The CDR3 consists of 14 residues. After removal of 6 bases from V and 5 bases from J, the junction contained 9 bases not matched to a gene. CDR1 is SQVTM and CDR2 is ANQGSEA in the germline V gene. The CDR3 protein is CSVLTSGQGYGYTF. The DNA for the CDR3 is TGCAGCGTGCTAACTTCGGGACAGGGGTATGGCTACACCTTC. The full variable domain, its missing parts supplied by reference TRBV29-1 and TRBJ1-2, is SAVISQKPSRDICQRGTSLTIQCQVDSQVTMMFWYRQQPGQSLTLIATANQGSEATYESGFVIDKFPISRPNLTFSTLTVSNMSPEDSSIYLCSVLTSGQGYGYTFGSGTRLTVV.

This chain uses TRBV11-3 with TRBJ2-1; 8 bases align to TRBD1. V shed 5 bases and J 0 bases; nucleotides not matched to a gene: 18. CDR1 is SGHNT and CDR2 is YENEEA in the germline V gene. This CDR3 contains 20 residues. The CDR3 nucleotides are TGTGCCAGCAGCCGACCTACCGGGACAGGACTCGAGCACTCCTACAATGAGCAGTTCTTC. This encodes CASSRPTGTGLEHSYNEQFF.

The CDR3 reads CASSPPKSTGVADTQYF. In DNA, the CDR3 is TGTGCCAGCAGTCCCCCCAAGTCGACAGGGGTGGCAGATACGCAGTATTTT. This chain links TRBV28 with TRBJ2-3, with 8 bases that match TRBD1. V shed 5 bases, J shed 4 bases, and the junction held 14 bases outside the gene matches. There are 17 residues in the CDR3. CDR1 MDHEN and CDR2 SYDVKM come from the germline V gene.

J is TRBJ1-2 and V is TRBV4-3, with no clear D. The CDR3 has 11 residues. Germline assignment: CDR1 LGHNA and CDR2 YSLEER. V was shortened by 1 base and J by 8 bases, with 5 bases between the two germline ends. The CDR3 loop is CASSQGWGYTF. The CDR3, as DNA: TGCGCCAGCAGCCAAGGCTGGGGCTACACCTTC.

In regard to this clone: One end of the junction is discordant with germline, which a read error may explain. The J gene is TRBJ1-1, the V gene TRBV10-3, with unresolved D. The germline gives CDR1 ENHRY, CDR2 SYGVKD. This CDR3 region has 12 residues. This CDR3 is CAIGDMSLEAFF. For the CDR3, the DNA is TGTGCCATCGGTGATATGAGCCTCGAAGCTTTCTTT.

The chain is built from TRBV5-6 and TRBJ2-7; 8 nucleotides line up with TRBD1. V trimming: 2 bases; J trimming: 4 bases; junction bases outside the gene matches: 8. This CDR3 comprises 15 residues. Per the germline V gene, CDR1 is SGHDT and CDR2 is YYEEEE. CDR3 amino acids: CASSLPGQAIYEQYF. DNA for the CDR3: TGTGCCAGCAGCTTACCGGGACAGGCGATTTACGAGCAGTACTTC.

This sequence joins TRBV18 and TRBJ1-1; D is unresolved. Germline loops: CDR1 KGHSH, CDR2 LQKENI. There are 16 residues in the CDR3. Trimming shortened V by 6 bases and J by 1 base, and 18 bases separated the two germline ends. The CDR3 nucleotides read TGTGCCAGCTCCCCGGCTGCATTCTCGGGGAACACTGAAGCTTTCTTT. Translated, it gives CASSPAAFSGNTEAFF.

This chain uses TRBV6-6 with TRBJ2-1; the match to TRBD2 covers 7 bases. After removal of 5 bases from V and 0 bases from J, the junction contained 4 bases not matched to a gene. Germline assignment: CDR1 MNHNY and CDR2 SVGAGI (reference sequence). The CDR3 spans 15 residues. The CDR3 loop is CASSSGESSYNEQFF. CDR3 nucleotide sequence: TGTGCCAGCAGTAGCGGGGAAAGCTCCTACAATGAGCAGTTCTTC.

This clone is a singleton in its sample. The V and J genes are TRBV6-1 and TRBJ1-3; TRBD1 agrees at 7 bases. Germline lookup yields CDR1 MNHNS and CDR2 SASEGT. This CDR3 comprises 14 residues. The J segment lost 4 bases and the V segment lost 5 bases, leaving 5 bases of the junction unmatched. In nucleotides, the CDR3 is TGTGCCAGCAGTAGCCAGACAGGGGGAAACACCATATATTTT. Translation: CASSSQTGGNTIYF.

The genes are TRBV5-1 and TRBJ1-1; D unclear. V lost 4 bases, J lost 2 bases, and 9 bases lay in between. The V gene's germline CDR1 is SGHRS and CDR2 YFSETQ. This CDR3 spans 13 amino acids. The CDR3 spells CASSPSINTEAFF. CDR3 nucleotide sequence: TGCGCCAGCAGCCCGTCTATAAACACTGAAGCTTTCTTT.

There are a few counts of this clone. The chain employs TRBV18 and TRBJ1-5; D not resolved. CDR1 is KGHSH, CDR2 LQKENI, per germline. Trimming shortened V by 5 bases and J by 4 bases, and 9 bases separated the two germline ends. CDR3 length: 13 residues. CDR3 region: CASSSQNNQPQHF. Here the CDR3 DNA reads TGTGCCAGCTCATCACAAAATAATCAGCCCCAGCATTTT.

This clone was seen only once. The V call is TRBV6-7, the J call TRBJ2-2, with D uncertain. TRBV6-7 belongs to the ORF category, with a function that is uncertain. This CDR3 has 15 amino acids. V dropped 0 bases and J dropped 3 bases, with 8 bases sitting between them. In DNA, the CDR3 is TGTGCCAGCAGTTACTCTAACAGCCACACCGGGGAGCTGTTTTTT. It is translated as CASSYSNSHTGELFF.

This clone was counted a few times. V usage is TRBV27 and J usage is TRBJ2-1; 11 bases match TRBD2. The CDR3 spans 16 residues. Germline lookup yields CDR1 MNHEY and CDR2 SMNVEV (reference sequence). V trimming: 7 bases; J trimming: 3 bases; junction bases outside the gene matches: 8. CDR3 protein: CASNPSGRPNYNEQFF. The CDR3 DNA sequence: TGTGCCAGCAACCCTAGCGGGAGGCCTAACTACAATGAGCAGTTCTTC.